The clone carrying this T cell receptor beta chain is judged medium-sized (0.01 to 0.1%). Its antigen is unidentified. Multiplex PCR amplified the TCR beta CDR3 region. Its first round ran for roughly 10 cycles with 32 V and 13 J primers. TCRdb used MiXCR to reprocess the multiplex PCR reads, holding one entry per CDR3 protein. Of thousands of distinct CDR3 sequences listed, 22% are singletons. J gave up 2 bases and V 2 bases, and 12 bases lay outside the gene matches. Looked up from germline, CDR1 is SQVTM and CDR2 is ANQGSEA. CDR3 length: 16 amino acids. With 550 to 700 ng used per sample, the template was genomic DNA from bulk tumor. Primary tumors were biopsied several times each, far apart, intraoperatively. Each patient presented with untreated, newly diagnosed non-small cell lung cancer and received curative surgery. Donors comprised newly diagnosed non-small cell lung cancer patients undergoing surgery with curative intent.

The data belong to a study of immune heterogeneity within non-small cell lung tumors. General study points: Multiple tumor sites within a patient showed recurrence of identical dominant CDR3 beta clonotypes; site-unique high-frequency clones were present as well.

This rearrangement joins TRBV29-1 to TRBJ2-7; 7 bases align to TRBD2. Sequenced material: lung tumor tissue. The clonotype was recovered from an older man with non-small cell lung cancer. CDR3 residues: CSVERVGSGLPYEQYF. The CDR3 nucleotides read TGCAGCGTTGAAAGGGTGGGTAGCGGGCTCCCCTACGAGCAGTACTTC.